Given below is one T cell receptor (beta chain) in context. The specificity of this receptor is unknown. No much larger clone exists at a distance of one base, and base qualities are not known. Sequencing relied on an Illumina MiSeq. The authors' pipeline ran thus. The Shannon-Wiener index, calculated in VDJtools, was used to measure repertoire diversity. A TCRbeta clonotype was considered expanded if its clonotype frequency was 3 or more. In-frame beta chains were kept once TCRdb had trimmed the public reads at Q25 with fastp and called clones with MiXCR. Rows are unified per CDR3 protein, each entry keeping the most common DNA and genes. None of the V and J calls come from the authors' own analysis; TCRdb made them. The sample table lists some 610 distinct CDR3 sequences, 21% of them with a count of one. In total, the top ten clones hold approximately 16% of the sample. To test for a precursor-effector relationship among CD4 cytotoxic T cells, four sorted CD4+ memory subsets (TCM, TEM, IL-7Rhigh TEMRA, IL-7R- TEMRA) underwent bulk UMI-based TCR sequencing. The cells came from peripheral blood mononuclear cells that had been isolated from human blood.

The CDR1 and CDR2 encoded by the germline V gene are MGHRA and YSYEKL. Trimming leaves V shorter by 4 bases and J shorter by 2 bases, with the junction holding 3 bases beyond the gene matches. Inclusive of the bounding cysteine and phenylalanine, the CDR3 is 15 residues long. Only the CDR3 DNA stays, 45 bases, in frame from base 1. These data belong to a study of precursors of human CD4 cytotoxic T cells (dated by TCRdb to the late 2010s). Looking at the study overall: The bulk TCR-seq analysis covered CD4+ memory subsets from more than 13 donors in total. TCR-seq analysis of some 15 donors yielded TCRalpha and TCRbeta chain sequences (table S7). Findings and caveats that apply to the study as a whole: According to the authors, an observational design in humans cannot definitively determine the direction of differentiation between precursor and effector cells. A larger fraction of IL-7Rhigh TEMRA clonotypes than of TEM or TCM clonotypes was made up of expanded effector clonotypes. Some bulk TCR-seq comparisons included only about 95% of the 14 donors, suggesting not every subset was available for every donor. Compared with the TCM and TEM subsets, the IL-7Rhigh and IL-7R- TEMRA subsets had more restricted TCR repertoires, marked by lower diversity and more expanded clonotypes.

This chain is built from TRBV4-1 and TRBJ2-7; the central 12 bases match TRBD1. The sample was memory CD4+ T cells from blood (PBMCs). The clonotype originates from a human donor in good health. The DNA is as follows: TGCGCCAGCAGCCGGGACAGGGGGCCCACCTACGAGCAGTACTTC. It translates to CASSRDRGPTYEQYF.